This TCR beta chain was profiled in a study of blood T cells in healthy people across ages (dated by TCRdb to 2014 to 2015). In the study overall: In model experiments, template switching captured roughly one uniquely barcoded TCR beta cDNA molecule for every two T cells. To track age-related changes in TCR beta repertoire diversity, the study relied on deep sequencing normalized with unique cDNA molecular identifiers. Donors were grouped into four age groups: young (average approximately 16 years), middle-aged (over 35), aged (62) and long-lived (around 80). To avoid experimental bias, donors of different ages were randomly spread across the sequencing lanes. Two additional independent replicas of 1 million unique cDNA reads from the same blood draw were analyzed for two donors (one aged 18 to 29 and one aged 80 or older). Summary of the overall study and its limitations: Observed TCR beta diversity per million T cells fell roughly linearly with age, and a significant reduction was already apparent by age approximately 40. Because donor CMV infection status was unknown, age-related changes in expanded clonotypes were potentially confounded. Observed TCR beta diversity correlated strongly with the percentage of naive T cells measured by flow cytometry. Estimates of total diversity based on one million sequenced T cells were considered lower bounds and underestimates. Conclusive comparison of naive and antigen-experienced compartments was prevented by the profiling of bulk unsorted PBMCs. Compared with the aged group, the long-lived group had more naive CD4+ T cells, fewer expanded clones and increased TCR diversity, a pattern suggesting age selection.

About this clonotype: Its antigen is not yet known. Within one base of it there is no much larger clone, and no base qualities were kept.

The library was built by means of 5' RACE. These reads were obtained on an Illumina HiSeq 2500. A second PCR of roughly 7 to 11 cycles was performed with a sample-barcoded 5' primer and a J-beta primer mix. Each TCR beta cDNA molecule received a unique molecular identifier from a template-switch 5' adaptor carrying 12 random nucleotides. Each sample yielded at least 2.5 million CDR3-containing paired-end reads. First-strand cDNA synthesis was performed from all RNA using the Mint cDNA synthesis kit, with priming by a TRBC-specific oligonucleotide. After uracil-DNA glycosylase treatment, a first 18-cycle PCR used universal primers M1SS and BC2_uni_R on all cDNA. The original pipeline was this. For normalization, 1 million high-quality reads, each with a distinct molecular identifier, were randomly selected from each sample. Instead of being binned into consensus sequences, reads with shared molecular identifiers were discarded. MiTCR, run with a Q25 quality threshold and the strictest error-elimination algorithm, handled CDR3 identification, clonotype clustering and error correction. A nonparametric unseen species model with Euler transformation was used to estimate a lower bound on total TCR beta diversity. In TCRdb, the public reads were trimmed at Q25 with fastp and aligned with MiXCR, with productive beta chains retained. Each CDR3 protein appears once, grouped with its most common genes and DNA. Clone size and V and J calls follow TCRdb, not the original study. In all, the sample holds roughly 1,700,000 distinct CDR3 sequences, and about 30% of those were seen once. Less than 9.5% of the sample lies in the top ten.

The donors were roughly 40 Caucasian individuals from Russia, aged 6 to 90 years, who were systemically healthy. Each donor gave ten milliliters of peripheral blood, drawn into EDTA-treated Vacutainer tubes. Ficoll-Paque density-gradient centrifugation was used to isolate PBMCs, with at least 6.5 million per sample. Total RNA was extracted from PBMCs with Trizol reagent, with at least 6 micrograms obtained per sample. Naive CD45RAhigh/CD27high T cell percentages were measured by flow cytometry on a PBMC aliquot from every donor. This sequence originates from a woman aged 25-40 years in good health. Sequenced sample: blood.

Here is the DNA: TGTGCCAGCAGTCAATTCCAGACAGCGGTTGGCTACACCTTC. Its translation reads: CASSQFQTAVGYTF. Recombination linked TRBV6-5 to TRBJ2-4; TRBD1 is perhaps the D gene, given 5 matching bases. The J call may not be correct, given that the DNA end is closer to TRBJ1-2. The CDR3 measures 14 amino acids from cysteine to phenylalanine. Kept here is only the CDR3 DNA, which spans 42 bases and is read in frame from base 1. Looking up the germline V gene yields CDR1 MNHEY and CDR2 SVGAGI.